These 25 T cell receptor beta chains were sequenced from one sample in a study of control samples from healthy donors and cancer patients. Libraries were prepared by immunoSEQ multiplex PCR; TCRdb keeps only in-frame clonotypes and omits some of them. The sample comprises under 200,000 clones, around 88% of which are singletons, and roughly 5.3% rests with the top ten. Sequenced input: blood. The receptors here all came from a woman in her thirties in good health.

The CDR3 spells CASSLGAGVSGEQYF. CDR3 bases: TGTGCCAGCAGTTTAGGGGCAGGGGTTTCGGGGGAGCAGTACTTC. The chain joins TRBV27 to TRBJ2-7; tentatively, D is TRBD1 (6 bases). The CDR3 runs to 15 residues. Per the germline V gene, CDR1 is MNHEY and CDR2 is SMNVEV (reference sequence). V lost 2 bases, J lost 7 bases, and 18 bases lay in between.

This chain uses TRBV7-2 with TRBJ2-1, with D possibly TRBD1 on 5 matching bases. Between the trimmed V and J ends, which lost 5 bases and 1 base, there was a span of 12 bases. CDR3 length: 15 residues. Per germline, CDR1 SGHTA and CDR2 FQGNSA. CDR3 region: CASSPAYRSYNEQFF. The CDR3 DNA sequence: TGTGCCAGCAGCCCCGCCTACAGGTCCTACAATGAGCAGTTCTTC. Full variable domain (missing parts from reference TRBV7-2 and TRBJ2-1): GAGVSQSPSNKVTEKGKDVELRCDPISGHTALYWYRQSLGQGLEFLIYFQGNSAPDKSGLPSDRFSAERTGGSVSTLTIQRTQQEDSAVYLCASSPAYRSYNEQFFGPGTRLTVL.

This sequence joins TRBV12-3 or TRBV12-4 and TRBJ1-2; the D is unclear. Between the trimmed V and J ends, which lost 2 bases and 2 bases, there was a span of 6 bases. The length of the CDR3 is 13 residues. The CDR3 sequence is CASSLTVNYGYTF. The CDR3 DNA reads TGTGCCAGCAGTTTAACGGTGAACTATGGCTACACCTTC.

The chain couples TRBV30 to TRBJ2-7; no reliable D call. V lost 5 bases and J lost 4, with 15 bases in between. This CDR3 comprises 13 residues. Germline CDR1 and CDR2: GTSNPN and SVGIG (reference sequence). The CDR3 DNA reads TGTGCCTGGGGATCTTCTGCCGGTTACGAGCAGTACGTC. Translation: CAWGSSAGYEQYV.

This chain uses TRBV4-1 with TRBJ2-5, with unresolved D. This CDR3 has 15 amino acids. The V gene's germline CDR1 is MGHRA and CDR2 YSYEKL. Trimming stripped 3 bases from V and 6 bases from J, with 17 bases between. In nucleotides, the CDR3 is TGCGCCAGCAGCCAGACACGGCTGGCCCCGAAGACCCAGTACTTC. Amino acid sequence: CASSQTRLAPKTQYF.

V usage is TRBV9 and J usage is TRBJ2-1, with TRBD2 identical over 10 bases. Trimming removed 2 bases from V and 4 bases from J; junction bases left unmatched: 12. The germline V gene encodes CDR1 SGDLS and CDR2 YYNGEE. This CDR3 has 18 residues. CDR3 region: CASSVPSVGTSDYNEQFF. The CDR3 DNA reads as TGTGCCAGCAGCGTCCCGTCTGTCGGGACTAGCGATTACAATGAGCAGTTCTTC.

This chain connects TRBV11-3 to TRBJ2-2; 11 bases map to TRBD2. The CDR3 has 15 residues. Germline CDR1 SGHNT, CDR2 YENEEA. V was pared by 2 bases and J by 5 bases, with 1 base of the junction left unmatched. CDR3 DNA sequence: TGTGCCAGCAGCTTAAGGACTAGCGGGACCGGGGAGCTGTTTTTT. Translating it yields CASSLRTSGTGELFF.

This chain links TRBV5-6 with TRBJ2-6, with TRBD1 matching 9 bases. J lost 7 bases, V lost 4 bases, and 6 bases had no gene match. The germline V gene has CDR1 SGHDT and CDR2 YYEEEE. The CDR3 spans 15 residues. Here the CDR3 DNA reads TGTGCCAGCAGCCTTCGGACAGGGGTAGCCAACGTCCTGACTTTC. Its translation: CASSLRTGVANVLTF.

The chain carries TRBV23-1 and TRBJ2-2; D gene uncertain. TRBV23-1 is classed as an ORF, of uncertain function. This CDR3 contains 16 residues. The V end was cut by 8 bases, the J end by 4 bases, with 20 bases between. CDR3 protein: CASGRPLTDSTGELFF. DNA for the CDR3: TGCGCCAGCGGACGACCACTTACAGATAGCACCGGGGAGCTGTTTTTT.

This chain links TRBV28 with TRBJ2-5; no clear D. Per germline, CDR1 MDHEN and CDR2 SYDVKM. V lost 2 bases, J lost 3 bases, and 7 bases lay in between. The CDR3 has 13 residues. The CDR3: CASSLSDKETQYF. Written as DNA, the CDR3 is TGTGCCAGCAGTTTAAGTGATAAAGAGACCCAGTACTTC. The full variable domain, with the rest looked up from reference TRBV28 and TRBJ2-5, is DVKVTQSSRYLVKRTGEKVFLECVQDMDHENMFWYRQDPGLGLRLIYFSYDVKMKEKGDIPEGYSVSREKKERFSLILESASTNQTSMYLCASSLSDKETQYFGPGTRLLVL.

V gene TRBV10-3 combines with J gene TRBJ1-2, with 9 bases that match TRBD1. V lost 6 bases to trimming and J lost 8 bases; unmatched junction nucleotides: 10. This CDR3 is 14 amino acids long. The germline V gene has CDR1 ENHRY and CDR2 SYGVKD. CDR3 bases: TGTGCCATCAGCTCGACAGGGGGAAGCTACGGCTACACCTTC. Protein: CAISSTGGSYGYTF.

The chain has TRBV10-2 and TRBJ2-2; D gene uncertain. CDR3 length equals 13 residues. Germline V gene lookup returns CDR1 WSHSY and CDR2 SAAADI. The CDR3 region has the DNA TGCGCTGTAGAAGATACGAACACCGGGGAGCTGTTTTTT. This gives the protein CAVEDTNTGELFF.

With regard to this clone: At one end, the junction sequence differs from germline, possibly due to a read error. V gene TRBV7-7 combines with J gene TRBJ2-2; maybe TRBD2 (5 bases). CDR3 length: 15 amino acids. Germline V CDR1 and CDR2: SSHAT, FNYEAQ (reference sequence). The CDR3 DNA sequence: TGTGCTAGCAGCTTAGTGGGAGAGATGGTCCGGGGAGCTGTTTTT. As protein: CASSLVGEMVRGAVF.

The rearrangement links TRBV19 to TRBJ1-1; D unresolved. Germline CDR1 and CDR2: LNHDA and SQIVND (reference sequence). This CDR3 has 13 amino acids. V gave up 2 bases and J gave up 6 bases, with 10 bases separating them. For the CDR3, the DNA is TGTGCCAGTAGTATAAGGTTGAGCGCTGAAGCTTTCTTT. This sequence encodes CASSIRLSAEAFF.

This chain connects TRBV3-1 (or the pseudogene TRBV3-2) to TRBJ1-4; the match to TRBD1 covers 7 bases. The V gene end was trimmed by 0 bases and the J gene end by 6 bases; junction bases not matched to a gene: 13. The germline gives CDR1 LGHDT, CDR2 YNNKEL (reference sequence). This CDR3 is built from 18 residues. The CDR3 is CASSQDFPVGRGDEKLFF. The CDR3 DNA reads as TGTGCCAGCAGCCAAGATTTTCCAGTTGGCAGGGGGGATGAAAAACTGTTTTTT.

As DNA, the CDR3 is TGTGCCAGCAGTTTCTCTAGCGGCAGCTCCTACAATGAGCAGTTCTTC. It yields the protein CASSFSSGSSYNEQFF. The chain has TRBV28 and TRBJ2-1; 7 nucleotides agree with TRBD2. The germline gives CDR1 MDHEN, CDR2 SYDVKM. CDR3 length: 16 residues. V gave up 3 bases and J gave up 0 bases; unmatched junction bases: 5.

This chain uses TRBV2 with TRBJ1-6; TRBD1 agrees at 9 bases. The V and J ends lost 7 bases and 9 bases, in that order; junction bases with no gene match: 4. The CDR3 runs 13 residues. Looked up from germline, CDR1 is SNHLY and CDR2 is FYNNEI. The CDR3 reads CASIADRGSPLHF. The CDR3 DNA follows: TGTGCCAGCATCGCGGACAGGGGTTCACCCCTCCACTTT.

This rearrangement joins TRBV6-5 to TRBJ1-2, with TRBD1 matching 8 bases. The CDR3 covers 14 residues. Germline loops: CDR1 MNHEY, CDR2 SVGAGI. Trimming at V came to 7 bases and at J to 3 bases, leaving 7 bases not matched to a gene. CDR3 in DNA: TGTGCCAGCACACCGACAGGGGCGGACTATGGCTACACCTTC. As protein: CASTPTGADYGYTF.

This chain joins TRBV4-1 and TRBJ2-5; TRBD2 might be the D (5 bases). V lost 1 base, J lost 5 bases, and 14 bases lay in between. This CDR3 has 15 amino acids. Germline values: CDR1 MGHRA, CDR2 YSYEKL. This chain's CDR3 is CASSQGSATGETQYF. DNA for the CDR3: TGCGCCAGCAGCCAAGGGTCGGCTACGGGGGAGACCCAGTACTTC.

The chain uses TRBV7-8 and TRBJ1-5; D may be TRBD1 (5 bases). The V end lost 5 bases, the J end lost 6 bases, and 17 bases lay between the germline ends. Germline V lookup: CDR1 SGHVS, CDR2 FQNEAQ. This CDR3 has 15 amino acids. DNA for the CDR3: TGTGCCAGCAGCGATGGGGCAGGGCAAGGTCAGCCCCAGCATTTT. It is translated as CASSDGAGQGQPQHF.

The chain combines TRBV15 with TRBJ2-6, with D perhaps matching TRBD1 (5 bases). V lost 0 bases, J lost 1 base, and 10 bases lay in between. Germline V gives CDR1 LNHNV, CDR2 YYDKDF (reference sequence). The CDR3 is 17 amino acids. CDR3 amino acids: CATSRDGHYSGANVLTF. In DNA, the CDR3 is TGTGCCACCAGCAGAGATGGACACTATTCTGGGGCCAACGTCCTGACTTTC.

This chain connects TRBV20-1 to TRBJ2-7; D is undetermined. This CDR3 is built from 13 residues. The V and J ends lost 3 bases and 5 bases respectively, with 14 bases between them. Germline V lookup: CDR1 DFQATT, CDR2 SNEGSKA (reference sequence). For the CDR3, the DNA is TGCAGTGCTAGTTTTCCTAGTCACGACGAGCAGTACTTC. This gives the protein CSASFPSHDEQYF.

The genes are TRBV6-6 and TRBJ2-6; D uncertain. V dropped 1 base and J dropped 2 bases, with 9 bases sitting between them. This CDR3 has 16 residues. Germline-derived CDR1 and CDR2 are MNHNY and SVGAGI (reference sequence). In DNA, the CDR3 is TGTGCCAGCAGTTACTTTGCCGAGACTGGGGCCAACGTCCTGACTTTC. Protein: CASSYFAETGANVLTF.

CDR3 in DNA: TGTGCCAGTAGTATGGTTAGCGGGCTTAATGAGCAGTTCTTC. The encoded protein is CASSMVSGLNEQFF. This chain joins TRBV19 and TRBJ2-1, with 7 positions matching TRBD2. CDR3 size: 14 residues. Germline V CDR1 and CDR2: LNHDA, SQIVND (reference sequence). V lost 3 bases, J lost 7 bases, and 6 bases stayed unmatched.

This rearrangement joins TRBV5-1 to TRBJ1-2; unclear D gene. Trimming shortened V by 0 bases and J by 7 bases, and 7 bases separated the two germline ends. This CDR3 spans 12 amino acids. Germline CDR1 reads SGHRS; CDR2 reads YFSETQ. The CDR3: CASSLDSSGYTF. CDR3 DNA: TGCGCCAGCAGCTTGGACAGCTCTGGCTACACCTTC.